This T cell receptor beta chain was recorded in a study of shared clonotypes between healthy human individuals (dated by TCRdb to the early 2020s). For the study in its entirety: Three men and a couple of women, aged 18 to 49 years, made up the cohort. Per donor, three plates each were used for CD4 naive and CD4 memory, two for CD8 naive, and one for CD8 memory. Blood TCR repertoires of about five healthy adults were deeply sequenced to estimate repertoire size and the extent of clonotype sharing between individuals. To increase sequencing depth and limit assay-specific biases, different laboratories used diverse techniques to prepare libraries and sequence TCR repertoires. Each donor's leukapheresis produced roughly between roughly 0.9 and 8.9 billion PBMCs. Study-wide findings and limitations: Sharing across four donors was observed for approximately 5% of naive CD4, less than 4% of naive CD8, 2.3% of memory CD4, and roughly 0.43% of memory CD8 clonotypes. Compared with non-shared clonotypes, the clonotypes found in all four sorted-subset donors had higher generation probabilities. Naive subsets generally had larger estimated clonotype richness than memory subsets did. Sampling was restricted to blood, and TCR repertoires in tissue are likely to differ from TCR repertoires in blood. Because the study included a small number of donors, the genetic and exposure-history diversity represented was limited. Pairwise subsampling led to the expectation that sequencing depth would affect the degree of clonotype sharing among donors. Even with the large sequencing depth, rarefaction of the sorted-subset datasets indicated that sequencing was incomplete.

Using the deep immunoSEQ assay, TCR CDR3 regions were amplified from genomic DNA by multiplex PCR. Extracted genomic DNA from each cell subset was spread evenly across all wells of several immunoSEQ 96-well plates, with each plate serving as a replicate. For sorted subsets, roughly 200 ng of genomic DNA, equivalent to about 30,000 T cell genomes, went into each replicate PCR. The purified libraries were quantified using a Qubit 3.0 fluorometer, sized with a Bioanalyzer 2100, and then quantified again using the KAPA Library Quantification kit. Every immunoSEQ 96-well plate was sequenced on a dedicated single-read 150-cycle Illumina NextSeq 550 flow cell. In the source study's methods: The immunoSEQ output contained only junctional sequences without quality scores, so filtering could not match that applied to full-length reads. Sequences were annotated with PyIR, a Python wrapper for IgBLAST v1.9, using IMGT germline references to assign V/J genes and CDR3. Reads with weak V/J assignments (E-value above 1e-6), missing CDR3, stop codons, out-of-frame junctions, or ambiguous translated residues were removed. V3J clonotypes were defined as sequences sharing the same inferred V gene, J gene, and CDR3 amino acid sequence. Percentage overlap between repertoires was computed as shared unique clonotypes divided by the size of the smaller repertoire. Three approaches were used to assess repertoire richness: RTK rarefaction, the Chao1 estimator, and Recon v2.1 estimates of unobserved clonotypes. OLGA was used to compute generation probabilities for all TCRbeta clonotypes that the gDNA method yielded from a handful of donors. This is the immuneACCESS table as TCRdb keeps it, with only in-frame sequences that have V and J called. A part of the clones is gone; compared with another copy, unresolved V genes explain less than half, and the rest is unexplained. The V and J calls and clone size were taken over from that table, and D and trimming were inferred from the DNA. Here the sample has fewer than 1.6 million clones; approximately 98.5% occur a single time. Approximately 0.4% of the sample rests with the top ten.

Per the germline V gene, SQVTM is the CDR1 and ANQGSEA is the CDR2. The CDR3 runs 12 amino acids, cysteine and phenylalanine included. Solely the CDR3 DNA is kept, with 36 bases framed from the first base. V and J are truncated by 5 bases and 3 bases respectively, leaving an intervening sequence of 10 bases. The donors were healthy, HIV-negative adults with no recently reported acute infections or vaccinations. Every donor was a Caucasian adult living in Nashville, Tennessee, USA. CD4+ T cells were enriched through magnetic negative selection, after which naive cells were positively selected on CD45RA and the remaining negative fraction served as the memory subset. After blood collection by leukapheresis, PBMCs were isolated using Ficoll-Histopaque density gradient centrifugation and then cryopreserved in the vapor phase of liquid nitrogen. Analytical flow cytometry was used to check the purity and quantity of each magnetically sorted T cell population. From each sorted fraction, genomic DNA was isolated and quantified by UV absorbance on a Nanodrop 2000c.

With respect to this clone: No antigen is known for it. Base qualities are missing; no much larger clone stands one base away.

This receptor was obtained from a young man in good health. Here the chain combines TRBV29-1 and TRBJ1-1; no D gene is confidently identified. Input material: naive CD4+ T cells sorted from blood. The sample's cell subset or site label, in plain terms: CD45RA+ positively selected. The CDR3 in this case is CSVHGSHTEAFF. Read as DNA, the sequence is TGCAGCGTTCACGGGTCCCACACTGAAGCTTTCTTT.